The 22 T cell receptor beta chains listed next were all sequenced from one sample in a study of shared clonotypes between healthy human individuals (dated by TCRdb to 2020 to 2021). Libraries were constructed by the immunoSEQ multiplex PCR assay. TCRdb provides this immuneACCESS table in a form limited to in-frame rearrangements. Some clones are lacking; in checked studies, under half of them reflect an unresolved V gene, and why the rest are absent is not known. This sample gives roughly 1.4 million clones in total; 97% to 99% of them show up just once. Of the sample, approximately 0.4% falls within the top ten clones. Sequencing input: naive CD4+ T cells sorted from blood. The cell subset or site label, as the study defines it: CD45RA+ positively selected. Receptors were obtained from a man in his thirties or forties in good health.

The V call is TRBV5-6, the J call TRBJ2-1; D is uncertain. Trimming took 4 bases from V and 9 from J, leaving 14 bases between them. The CDR3 is 13 residues long. Germline CDR1 SGHDT, CDR2 YYEEEE. The CDR3 sequence: CASSPRPAGEQFF. CDR3 nucleotides: TGTGCCAGCAGCCCACGACCCGCTGGTGAGCAGTTCTTC. The full variable domain, rest sourced from reference TRBV5-6 and TRBJ2-1, is DAGVTQSPTHLIKTRGQQVTLRCSPKSGHDTVSWYQQALGQGPQFIFQYYEEEERQRGNFPDRFSGHQFPNYSSELNVNALLLGDSALYLCASSPRPAGEQFFGPGTRLTVL.

This chain joins TRBV7-2 and TRBJ2-1; D call uncertain. In germline, CDR1 is SGHTA, CDR2 FQGNSA. CDR3 length: 13 residues. V was pared by 4 bases and J by 5 bases, with 9 bases between. CDR3: CASSSTADNEQFF. Here the CDR3 DNA reads TGTGCCAGCAGCTCCACGGCTGACAATGAGCAGTTCTTC.

The chain recombines TRBV5-1 with TRBJ2-2; D is possibly TRBD1 or TRBD2 (5 bases each). With 1 base removed from V and 5 bases from J, the gap between germline ends came to 15 bases. Germline V CDR1 and CDR2: SGHRS, YFSETQ. This CDR3 contains 16 residues. CDR3 nucleotide sequence: TGCGCCAGCAGCTTGAGAGGGGAAATAGGGACCGGGGAGCTGTTTTTT. Translated, it gives CASSLRGEIGTGELFF. The full variable domain, its missing parts supplied by reference TRBV5-1 and TRBJ2-2, is KAGVTQTPRYLIKTRGQQVTLSCSPISGHRSVSWYQQTPGQGLQFLFEYFSETQRNKGNFPGRFSGRQFSNSRSEMNVSTLELGDSALYLCASSLRGEIGTGELFFGEGSRLTVL.

The V call is TRBV25-1, the J call TRBJ2-3, with D perhaps matching TRBD2 (5 bases). Germline values: CDR1 MGHDK, CDR2 SYGVNS. Trimming pared 1 base from V and 4 bases from J, leaving 12 bases between. This CDR3 is built from 15 residues. The DNA of the CDR3 is TGTGCCAGCAGTGAATTAGTGGGAGCGGCAGATACGCAGTATTTT. This translates into CASSELVGAADTQYF.

The V gene is TRBV2, the J gene TRBJ2-7; 8 bases match TRBD2. V lost 11 bases, J lost 2 bases, and 14 bases stayed unmatched. Per the germline V gene, CDR1 is SNHLY and CDR2 is FYNNEI. This CDR3 has 15 amino acids. The CDR3 reads CASGPLAGTTYEQYF. In nucleotides, the CDR3 is TGTGCCTCGGGACCTTTAGCGGGGACTACCTACGAGCAGTACTTC.

The chain carries TRBV5-6 and TRBJ1-2; D is undetermined. This CDR3 contains 16 residues. Trimming took 1 base from V and 5 from J, leaving 18 bases between them. Germline-derived CDR1 and CDR2 are SGHDT and YYEEEE. CDR3 sequence (DNA): TGTGCCAGCAGCTTGAGACGCGGCAGGAGGTGGTATGGCTACACCTTC. It is translated as CASSLRRGRRWYGYTF.

The chain uses TRBV5-5 and TRBJ2-7; 8 positions match TRBD1. The CDR3 runs 15 residues. The germline V gene encodes CDR1 SGHKS and CDR2 YYEKEE (reference sequence). V was clipped by 4 bases and J by 7 bases; unmatched bases: 13. The CDR3 sequence: CASSPGGLRDREQYF. CDR3 nucleotides: TGTGCCAGCAGCCCTGGAGGTCTCAGGGACAGGGAGCAGTACTTC. Supplemented by reference TRBV5-5 and TRBJ2-7, the full variable domain reads DAGVTQSPTHLIKTRGQQVTLRCSPISGHKSVSWYQQVLGQGPQFIFQYYEKEERGRGNFPDRFSARQFPNYSSELNVNALLLGDSALYLCASSPGGLRDREQYFGPGTRLTVT.

This clone has more than one count but fewer than ten. This sample also contains other DNA sequences that code for the same CDR3. This chain uses TRBV29-1 with TRBJ1-1; no firm D call. Trimming stripped 6 bases from V and 1 base from J, with 12 bases between. There are 13 residues in the CDR3. Germline CDR1 is SQVTM and CDR2 is ANQGSEA. Here the CDR3 DNA reads TGCAGCGTCGTCAGAAGTGGGAACACTGAAGCTTTCTTT. Translation: CSVVRSGNTEAFF.

This chain joins TRBV5-1 and TRBJ2-1, with D possibly being TRBD2 (5 bases). Trimming removed 4 bases from V and 6 bases from J, with 17 bases in between. Germline CDR1 SGHRS, CDR2 YFSETQ. CDR3 length equals 15 residues. DNA for the CDR3: TGCGCCAGCAGCCGCCTCCGGCTAGCCGGCAATGAGCAGTTCTTC. Translating gives CASSRLRLAGNEQFF.

This clone was observed once. The sample carries other DNA sequences with the same CDR3. The chain couples TRBV5-1 to TRBJ2-1, with a tentative D call TRBD2 (6 bases). CDR1 SGHRS and CDR2 YFSETQ come from the germline V gene. This CDR3 contains 12 residues. Trimming removed 6 bases at V and 6 bases at J, with 10 bases between. CDR3 sequence (DNA): TGCGCCAGCACCCAGGGAGGCAATGAGCAGTTCTTC. This sequence encodes CASTQGGNEQFF.

The chain combines TRBV28 with TRBJ1-5, with D hard to call. This CDR3 is built from 14 residues. Per the germline V gene, CDR1 is MDHEN and CDR2 is SYDVKM. Trimming removed 1 base at V and 5 bases at J, with 9 bases between. The CDR3 DNA follows: TGTGCCAGCAGTTTATTCCAGACCTATCAGCCCCAGCATTTT. This codes for CASSLFQTYQPQHF.

As for this clone: One junction end does not reproduce the germline sequence, and a read error may be involved. The chain has TRBV7-7 and TRBJ2-7, with D possibly TRBD2 on 6 matching bases. CDR3 length: 14 residues. Germline loops: CDR1 SSHAT, CDR2 FNYEAQ (reference sequence). DNA of the CDR3: TGTGCTAGCAGCTTAATGGCAACTAGCACTGAGCAGTACTTC. It yields the protein CASSLMATSTEQYF.

The chain links TRBV18 to TRBJ1-3, with D unresolved. Trimming took off 3 bases at V and 2 bases at J, with 14 bases between the two ends. Per the germline V gene, CDR1 is KGHSH and CDR2 is LQKENI. The CDR3 contains 16 residues. The CDR3 protein is CASSPIGEWAGNTIYF. CDR3 nucleotide sequence: TGTGCCAGCTCACCGATTGGGGAGTGGGCTGGAAACACCATATATTTT.

The gene calls are TRBV14 and TRBJ2-5; D not certain. CDR3 length equals 13 residues. V was pared by 2 bases and J by 10 bases, with 14 bases between. Germline CDR1 SGHDN, CDR2 FVKESK. The CDR3 DNA is TGTGCCAGCAGCCAACCGTTAGGAGTTGACCAGTACTTC. Protein product: CASSQPLGVDQYF. The full variable domain, its missing parts supplied by reference TRBV14 and TRBJ2-5, is EAGVTQFPSHSVIEKGQTVTLRCDPISGHDNLYWYRRVMGKEIKFLLHFVKESKQDESGMPNNRFLAERTGGTYSTLKVQPAELEDSGVYFCASSQPLGVDQYFGPGTRLLVL.

The V gene is TRBV2, the J gene TRBJ2-3; weak D call: TRBD1 (7 bases). The CDR3 loop spans 16 amino acids. Germline CDR1 reads SNHLY; CDR2 reads FYNNEI. V dropped 5 bases and J dropped 0 bases, with 15 bases sitting between them. The CDR3 here is CASSRRGRGSTDTQYF. Written as DNA, the CDR3 is TGTGCCAGCAGTCGAAGGGGGCGGGGTAGCACAGATACGCAGTATTTT.

V gene TRBV7-8 combines with J gene TRBJ2-7; 10 nucleotides match TRBD2. With 1 base clipped from V and 3 bases from J, the junction kept 3 bases outside the gene matches. This CDR3 is built from 15 residues. CDR1 is SGHVS, CDR2 FQNEAQ, per germline. The CDR3 region is CASSLVQREGYEQYF. DNA of the CDR3: TGTGCCAGCAGCTTAGTTCAGCGGGAGGGCTACGAGCAGTACTTC.

The chain couples TRBV15 to TRBJ1-2; D may be TRBD1 (5 bases). V was clipped by 6 bases and J by 3 bases, with 11 bases between them. CDR3 length: 13 amino acids. Germline V CDR1 and CDR2: LNHNV, YYDKDF (reference sequence). The CDR3 here is CATSAGRDYGYTF. In DNA, the CDR3 is TGTGCCACCAGTGCGGGCAGGGACTATGGCTACACCTTC.

The chain combines TRBV18 with TRBJ2-7; the match to TRBD1 covers 7 bases. This CDR3 has 13 amino acids. V lost 3 bases to trimming and J lost 6 bases; unmatched junction nucleotides: 5. CDR1 is KGHSH, CDR2 LQKENI, per germline. The CDR3, as DNA: TGTGCCAGCTCACCCGGGACAGCTTCCGAGCAGTACTTC. Protein: CASSPGTASEQYF.

Written as DNA, the CDR3 is TGTGCCAGCACACGCGGGACAGGGGCGAACACCGGGGAGCTGTTTTTT. Amino acids: CASTRGTGANTGELFF. V and J are TRBV28 and TRBJ2-2; TRBD1 agrees at 10 bases. The CDR3 length is 16 residues. The V and J ends lost 7 bases and 0 bases, in that order; junction bases with no gene match: 5. Germline CDR1 reads MDHEN; CDR2 reads SYDVKM. Full variable domain (outside the CDR3, taken from reference TRBV28 and TRBJ2-2): DVKVTQSSRYLVKRTGEKVFLECVQDMDHENMFWYRQDPGLGLRLIYFSYDVKMKEKGDIPEGYSVSREKKERFSLILESASTNQTSMYLCASTRGTGANTGELFFGEGSRLTVL.

The chain uses TRBV2 and TRBJ1-1; 7 bases line up with TRBD1. V lost 4 bases and J lost 1; bases outside the gene matches: 6. The CDR3 extends over 15 amino acids. CDR1 is SNHLY, CDR2 FYNNEI, per germline. DNA for the CDR3: TGTGCCAGCAGTGTGAGGGGGCTTAGGAACACTGAAGCTTTCTTT. Its protein product is CASSVRGLRNTEAFF.

This chain uses TRBV9 with TRBJ2-2; 7 bases agree with TRBD2. Germline CDR1 reads SGDLS; CDR2 reads YYNGEE. Trimming at V came to 0 bases and at J to 1 base, leaving 6 bases not matched to a gene. This CDR3 is 17 amino acids long. CDR3 DNA: TGTGCCAGCAGCGTAGCTTCAGGGAGGGAGAACACCGGGGAGCTGTTTTTT. Its protein is CASSVASGRENTGELFF.

This clone was recorded once. The chain carries TRBV6-1 and TRBJ2-5; D is possibly TRBD1 (6 bases). Deletions cut 6 bases from V and 5 bases from J, with 13 bases between. Germline loops: CDR1 MNHNS, CDR2 SASEGT. The CDR3 covers 13 residues. CDR3 DNA sequence: TGTGCCAGCAGGAGGGGGAGTTGGGAGACCCAGTACTTC. The encoded protein is CASRRGSWETQYF.